This T cell receptor (beta chain) derives from a study of blood T cell repertoires in COVID-19 (dated by TCRdb to about 2020). About the investigation overall: Samples from collaborators originated in the United States, Italy and Spain and spanned both the acute and convalescent phases of COVID-19. Deeply sampled blood TCRbeta repertoires from subjects exposed to, actively infected with, or recovered from COVID-19 were included in the dataset. The prospective study material was composed of cDNA or gDNA derived from T cells, B-cell-depleted T cells, or PBMCs. Nearly every sample came with metadata listing a de-identified subject ID, COVID-19 status, age in years and sex. Where available, HLA class I and class II types were taken from metadata supplied by the sample provider and were not determined by assay-based typing. Samples were obtained from the ongoing ImmuneRACE study (first 160 participants) and from about 1,300 subjects provided by 6 global collaborators. The repertoires were released in a freely available public database intended as a resource for research on the immune response to SARS-CoV-2.

A word on this clone: This receptor's antigen is unknown. Base-call qualities are not available, and no considerably larger clone is one nucleotide away.

TCRbeta CDR3 regions were amplified from genomic DNA using the immunoSEQ Assay, a bias-controlled multiplex PCR. As for how the authors treated the data: The number of nucleated cells in each sample was estimated by amplification of reference gene primers within the assay. To quantify the absolute abundance of each unique TCRbeta CDR3 rearrangement, sequence reads were collapsed and filtered. For each sample, productive Simpson clonality was calculated as the square root of Simpson's diversity index across productive rearrangements. TCRdb holds this immuneACCESS table with in-frame rearrangements only. Some clones are missing; in checked studies, unresolved V genes explain under half, and the rest has no known cause. D and trimming were read from the DNA, whereas the V and J calls and clone size are those reported in that table. The sample yields roughly 400,000 clones; more than 80% were counted once. Jointly, the top ten make up 1% to 1.3% of the sample.

Participants in the prospective study were enrolled through a virtual design, were aged about 18 to 100 years, and lived in 24 United States geographic areas. In the prospective study, participants were assigned to cohorts based on the clinical history participants reported in a screening survey and a study questionnaire. Recovered participants in ImmuneRACE Cohort 3 were defined by two consecutive negative NP/OP PCR tests, clearance by a healthcare professional, or resolution of symptoms. In the prospective study, whole blood, serum and a nasopharyngeal or oropharyngeal swab were collected from each participant by mobile phlebotomists. Participants in the prospective study had the option to provide additional blood draws and questionnaires over a roughly two-month period. Blood samples from the prospective study were shipped frozen or at room temperature prior to DNA extraction. General conclusions and limits of the study: The amount of clinical and demographic metadata varied by source and participant and was provided uncurated.

In the germline V gene, CDR1 corresponds to SNHLY and CDR2 to FYNNEI. Deletion took 10 bases off V and 0 bases off J, with a span of 14 bases between the germline ends. The CDR3 runs 14 residues from the cysteine to the phenylalanine. Only the CDR3 region is kept as DNA, spanning 42 bases read in frame from base 1. The origin of this receptor is a man aged 25-45 years who had recovered from COVID-19. The rearrangement combines TRBV2 with TRBJ2-3, and the D gene may be TRBD2, 5 bases matching. The sequenced sample consisted of PBMCs or T cells enriched from blood (not recorded which). The DNA sequence is given as TGTGCCACCCTTCGACTACGTAGCACAGATACGCAGTATTTT. This sequence encodes CATLRLRSTDTQYF.